The T cell receptor (beta chain) described here comes from a study of T cells in Graves' hyperthyroidism and ophthalmopathy. The germline CDR1 and CDR2 sequences are SEHNR and FQNEAQ (reference sequence). V was clipped by 2 bases and J by 3 bases, with 16 bases between them. There are 16 residues in the CDR3. Authors of the study amplified TCR beta CDR3 regions from RNA transcripts. When the TCR CDR3 underwent first-round RT-PCR, the HTBI primer set was used. TCRdb re-called the multiplex PCR reads through MiXCR, storing one row per CDR3 protein. Seen here are nearly 750,000 distinct CDR3 sequences, over 35% observed once, and the top ten hold roughly 30%. Diagnoses used clinical symptoms, serum thyroxine and TRAb, thyroid ultrasound and orbital computed tomography. About this clonotype: Antigen specificity is unknown.

Overall study results and limits: From stable hyperthyroidism, ophthalmopathy was separated by a 13 V-J model.

This chain uses TRBV7-9 with TRBJ2-5; D gene unclear. The receptor was derived from a woman aged 35 to 49 with Graves' hyperthyroidism. Sequences were obtained from blood. Here the CDR3 DNA reads TGTGCCAGCAGCTTATCGGATTCTGGTATTGAAGAGACCCAGTACTTC. Translation gives CASSLSDSGIEETQYF.